Sequencing of this T cell receptor (beta chain) was carried out in a study of T-cell memory formation after mild COVID-19. Looking at the study overall: The two donors had largely donor-specific TCR clusters.

A remark on this clonotype: Its antigen is not identified.

V was cut by 1 base and J by 1 base, with 13 bases left in between. In germline, CDR1 is MGHRA, CDR2 YSYEKL. This CDR3 spans 16 amino acids. Study findings and constraints: Whereas later expanders leaned CD4+, clones contracting day 15 to 85 showed a balanced CD4/CD8 makeup. Confirmation was lacking for SARS-CoV-2 specificity of second-wave clones that peaked on day 37.

5'RACE with constant-segment primers built TCRalpha and TCRbeta cDNA libraries with UMIs. TCRdb itself ran the 5' RACE reads through MiXCR, one entry per CDR3 protein. The sample lists more than 450,000 distinct CDR3 sequences; under 20% were seen once. The receptor was isolated from an adult woman who had mild COVID-19 (a few samples of this study predate the infection). Cell type and time point are not known. The material sequenced was PBMCs or a T cell subset sorted from them (not recorded which). The V and J genes are TRBV4-1 and TRBJ1-2; weak D call: TRBD1 (5 bases). The CDR3 sequence is CASSQGQGSDNYGYTF. In nucleotides, the CDR3 is TGCGCCAGCAGCCAAGGGCAGGGCAGCGATAACTATGGCTACACCTTC.